The present TCR beta chain was sequenced within a study of T cell repertoires in cytomegalovirus infection. The study, taken as a whole, reports: In two of eight donors, the top clonotype was HLA-C-restricted CMV-specific. Cumulated frequencies of public TCR beta families served to identify carriers of CMV plus the relevant HLA.

The CDR3 consists of 16 residues. V lost 3 bases and J 1 base, leaving 12 bases between the germline ends. TCRdb redid the calling of the reads with MiXCR, one entry per CDR3 protein. The sample holds more than 350,000 distinct CDR3 sequences, 25% to 40% seen once. For this clonotype: Its antigen is not known. Without the conserved terminal phenylalanine or tryptophan, this CDR3 likely stems from a read error.

The chain has TRBV12-3 or TRBV12-4 and TRBJ2-2; no reliable D call. Sequencing was carried out using PBMCs. The TCR originated in a human donor in good health (CMV status not recorded). Some clones in this sample may be carry-over from other donors' samples. This chain's CDR3 is CASSFRAGRNTGELFL. CDR3 in DNA: TGTGCCAGCAGTTTCAGAGCAGGACGGAACACCGGGGAGCTGTTTTTG.